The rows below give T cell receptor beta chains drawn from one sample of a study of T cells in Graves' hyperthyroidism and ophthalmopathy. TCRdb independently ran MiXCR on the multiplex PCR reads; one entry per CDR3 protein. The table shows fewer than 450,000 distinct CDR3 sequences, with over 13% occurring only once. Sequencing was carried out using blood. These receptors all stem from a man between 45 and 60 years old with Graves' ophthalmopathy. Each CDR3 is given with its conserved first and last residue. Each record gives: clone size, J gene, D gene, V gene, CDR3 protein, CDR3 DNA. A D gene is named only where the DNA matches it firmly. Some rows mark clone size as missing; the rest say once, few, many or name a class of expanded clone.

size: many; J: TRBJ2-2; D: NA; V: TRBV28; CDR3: CASRLLAANTGELFF; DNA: TGTGCCAGCAGGCTTTTGGCGGCGAACACCGGGGAGCTGTTTTTT
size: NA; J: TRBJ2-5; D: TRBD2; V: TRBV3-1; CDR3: CASSPPWTSGLYF; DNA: TGTGCCAGCAGCCCCCCCTGGACTAGCGGATTGTACTTC
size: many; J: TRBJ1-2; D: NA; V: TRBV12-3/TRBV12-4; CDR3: CASSLARRDRYTF; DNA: TGTGCCAGCAGTTTAGCGAGGAGGGATCGCTACACCTTC
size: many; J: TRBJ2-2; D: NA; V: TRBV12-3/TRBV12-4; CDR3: CASSLPANTGELFF; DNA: TGTGCCAGCAGCCTCCCAGCGAACACCGGGGAGCTGTTTTTT
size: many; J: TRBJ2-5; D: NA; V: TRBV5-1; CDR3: CASSFAGQETQYF; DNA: TGCGCCAGCAGCTTTGCGGGGCAAGAGACCCAGTACTTC
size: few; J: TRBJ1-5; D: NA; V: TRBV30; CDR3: CAWSDGGRQPQHF; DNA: TGTGCCTGGAGTGATGGGGGTCGTCAGCCCCAGCATTTT
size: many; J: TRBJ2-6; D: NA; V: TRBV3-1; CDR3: CASSGGGANVLTF; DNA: TGTGCCAGCAGCGGGGGTGGGGCCAACGTCCTGACTTTC
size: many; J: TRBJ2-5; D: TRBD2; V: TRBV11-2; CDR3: CASSVSLAGALETQYF; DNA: TGTGCCAGCAGCGTTTCACTAGCGGGAGCCCTGGAGACCCAGTACTTC
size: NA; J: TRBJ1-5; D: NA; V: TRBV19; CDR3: CASSVSTGMGNQPQHF; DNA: TGTGCCAGTAGTGTTTCGACAGGTATGGGCAATCAGCCCCAGCATTTT
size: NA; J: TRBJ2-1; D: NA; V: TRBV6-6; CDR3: CASSYSASAYNEQFF; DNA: TGTGCCAGCAGTTACTCCGCTAGCGCCTACAATGAGCAGTTCTTC
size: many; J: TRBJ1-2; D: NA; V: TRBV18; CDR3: CASSPLDRLGYTF; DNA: TGTGCCAGCTCACCATTGGACAGACTCGGCTACACCTTC
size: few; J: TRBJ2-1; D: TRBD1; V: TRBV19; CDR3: CASTRQGSSYNEQFF; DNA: TGTGCCAGTACACGACAGGGAAGCTCCTACAATGAGCAGTTCTTC
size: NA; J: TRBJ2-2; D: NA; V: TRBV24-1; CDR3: CATSDRPGAGELFF; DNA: TGTGCCACCAGTGATCGACCAGGCGCCGGGGAGCTGTTTTTT
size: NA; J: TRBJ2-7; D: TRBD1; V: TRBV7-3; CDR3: CASARTGGAPYEQYF; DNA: TGTGCCAGCGCCAGAACAGGGGGTGCTCCCTACGAGCAGTACTTC
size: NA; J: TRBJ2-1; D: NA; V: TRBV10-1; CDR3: CASSGTIDNEQFF; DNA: TGCGCCAGCAGCGGGACGATTGACAATGAGCAGTTCTTC
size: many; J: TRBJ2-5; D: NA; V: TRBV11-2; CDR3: CASSLARKETQYF; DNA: TGTGCCAGCAGCTTAGCCCGAAAAGAGACCCAGTACTTC
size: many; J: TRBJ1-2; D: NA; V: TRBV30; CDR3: CAWSVWGGGGYTF; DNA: TGTGCCTGGAGTGTGTGGGGGGGCGGGGGCTACACCTTC
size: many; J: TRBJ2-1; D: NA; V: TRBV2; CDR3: CASNRESVNEQFF; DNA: TGTGCCAGCAACAGGGAAAGTGTCAATGAGCAGTTCTTC
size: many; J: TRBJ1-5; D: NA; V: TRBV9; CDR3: CASSAGESNQPQHF; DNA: TGTGCCAGCAGCGCAGGGGAAAGCAATCAGCCCCAGCATTTT
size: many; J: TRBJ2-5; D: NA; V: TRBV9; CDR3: CASSPTTGETQYF; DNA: TGTGCCAGCAGCCCGACAACCGGAGAGACCCAGTACTTC
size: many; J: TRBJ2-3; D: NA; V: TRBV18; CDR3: CASSPDRSTDTQYF; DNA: TGTGCCAGCTCACCCGACAGGTCCACAGATACGCAGTATTTT
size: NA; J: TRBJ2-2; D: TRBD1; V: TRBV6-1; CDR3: CASSKTGTGSFTGELFF; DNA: TGTGCCAGCAGTAAAACCGGGACAGGATCTTTCACCGGGGAGCTGTTTTTT
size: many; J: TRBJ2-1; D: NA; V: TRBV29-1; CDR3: CSVEDRFSYNEQFF; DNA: TGCAGCGTTGAAGACCGTTTCTCCTACAATGAGCAGTTCTTC
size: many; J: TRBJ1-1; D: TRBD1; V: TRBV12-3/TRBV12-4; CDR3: CASSLRGGGLAEAFF; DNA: TGTGCCAGCAGTTTGAGAGGGGGCGGGCTTGCTGAAGCTTTCTTT
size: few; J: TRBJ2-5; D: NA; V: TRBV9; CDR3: CASSVGLAPGEETQYF; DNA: TGTGCCAGCAGCGTCGGGTTAGCACCCGGGGAGGAGACCCAGTACTTC
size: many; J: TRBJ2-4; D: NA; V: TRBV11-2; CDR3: CASSLDRAKNIQYF; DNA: TGTGCCAGCAGCTTGGACAGAGCCAAAAACATTCAGTACTTC
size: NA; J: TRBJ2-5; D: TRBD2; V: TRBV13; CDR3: CASSLPGLAGKETQYF; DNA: TGTGCCAGCAGCTTACCCGGACTAGCGGGGAAAGAGACCCAGTACTTC
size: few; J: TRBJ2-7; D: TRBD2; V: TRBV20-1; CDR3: CSARASGRVYEQYF; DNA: TGCAGTGCTAGAGCTAGCGGGAGGGTTTACGAGCAGTACTTC
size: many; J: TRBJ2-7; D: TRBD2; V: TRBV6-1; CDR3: CASSRGLAGDYEQYF; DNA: TGTGCCAGCAGCAGGGGACTAGCGGGGGACTACGAGCAGTACTTC
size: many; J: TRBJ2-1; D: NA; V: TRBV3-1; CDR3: CASSQSASTYEQFF; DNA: TGTGCCAGCAGCCAAAGTGCTAGCACCTATGAGCAGTTCTTC
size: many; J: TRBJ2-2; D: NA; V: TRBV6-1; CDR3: CASRGTGELFF; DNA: TGTGCCAGCAGAGGCACCGGGGAGCTGTTTTTT
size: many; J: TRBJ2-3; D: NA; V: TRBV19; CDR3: CASSWSSRRGGDTQYF; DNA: TGTGCCAGTAGTTGGTCGTCCCGGCGGGGAGGAGATACGCAGTATTTT
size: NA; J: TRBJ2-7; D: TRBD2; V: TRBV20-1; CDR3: CSARPPSGSYEQYF; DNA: TGCAGTGCTCGCCCCCCTAGCGGGAGCTACGAGCAGTACTTC
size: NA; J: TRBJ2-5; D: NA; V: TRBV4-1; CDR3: CASSQVYSRRERETQYF; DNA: TGCGCCAGCAGCCAAGTTTATTCTCGACGGGAGCGGGAGACCCAGTACTTC
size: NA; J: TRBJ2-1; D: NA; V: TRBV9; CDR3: CASSVVGGSGWEQFF; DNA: TGTGCCAGCAGCGTAGTAGGTGGGAGCGGCTGGGAGCAGTTCTTC
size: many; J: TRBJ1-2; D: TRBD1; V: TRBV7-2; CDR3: CASSPHSDRANTF; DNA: TGTGCCAGCAGCCCACATTCGGACAGGGCTAACACCTTC
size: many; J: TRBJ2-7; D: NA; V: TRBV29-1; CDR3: CSVDLPGVHGYEQYF; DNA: TGCAGCGTTGACCTCCCCGGGGTCCACGGCTACGAGCAGTACTTC
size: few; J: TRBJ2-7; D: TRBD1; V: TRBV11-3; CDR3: CASQGAYEQYF; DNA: TGTGCCAGCCAGGGGGCCTACGAGCAGTACTTC
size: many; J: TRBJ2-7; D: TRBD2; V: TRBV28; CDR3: CASSLSLAGGPYEQYF; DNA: TGTGCCAGCAGTTTATCGCTAGCGGGAGGGCCATACGAGCAGTACTTC
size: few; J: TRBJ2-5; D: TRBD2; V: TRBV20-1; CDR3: CSARPTSGGKETQYF; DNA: TGCAGTGCTAGACCTACTAGCGGGGGAAAAGAGACCCAGTACTTC
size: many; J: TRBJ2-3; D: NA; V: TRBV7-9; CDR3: CASSLAEGAADTQYF; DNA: TGTGCCAGCAGCTTAGCGGAGGGGGCTGCAGATACGCAGTATTTT
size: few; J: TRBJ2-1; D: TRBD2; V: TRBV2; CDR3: CASSERLASGGYNEQFF; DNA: TGTGCCAGCAGTGAAAGATTGGCTAGCGGGGGCTACAATGAGCAGTTCTTC
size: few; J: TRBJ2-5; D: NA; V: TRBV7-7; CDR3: CASSLAAQSGETQYF; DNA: TGTGCTAGCAGCTTAGCGGCTCAGTCTGGAGAGACCCAGTACTTC
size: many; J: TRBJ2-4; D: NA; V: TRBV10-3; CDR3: CAISDGGLAKNIQYF; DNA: TGTGCCATCAGTGATGGCGGTCTAGCCAAAAACATTCAGTACTTC
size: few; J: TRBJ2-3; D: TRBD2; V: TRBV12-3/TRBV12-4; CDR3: CASSPLTSGWGTDTQYF; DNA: TGTGCCAGCAGCCCCCTCACTAGCGGTTGGGGCACAGATACGCAGTATTTT
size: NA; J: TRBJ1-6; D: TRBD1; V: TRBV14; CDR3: CASSSRGRSPLHF; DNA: TGTGCCAGCAGCTCCAGGGGGCGGTCACCCCTCCACTTT
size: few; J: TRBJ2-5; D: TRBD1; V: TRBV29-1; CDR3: CSGGLGTGIGTQYF; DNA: TGCAGCGGGGGGCTCGGGACAGGGATTGGGACCCAGTACTTC
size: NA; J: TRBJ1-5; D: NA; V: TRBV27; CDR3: CASRSGSNQPQHF; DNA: TGTGCCAGCAGGTCGGGTAGCAATCAGCCCCAGCATTTT
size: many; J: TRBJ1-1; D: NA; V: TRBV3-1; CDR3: CASSYPAGAEAFF; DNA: TGTGCCAGCAGCTACCCGGCGGGTGCTGAAGCTTTCTTT
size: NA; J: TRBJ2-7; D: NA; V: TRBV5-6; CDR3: CASSLYRSRVVEQYF; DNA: TGTGCCAGCAGCTTATACAGGAGCCGAGTAGTGGAGCAGTACTTC
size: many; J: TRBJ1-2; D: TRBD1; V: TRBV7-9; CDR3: CASSPTGQGGGYTF; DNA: TGTGCCAGCAGCCCCACCGGACAGGGGGGCGGCTACACCTTC
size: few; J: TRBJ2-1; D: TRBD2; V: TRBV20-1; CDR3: CSAGRPGGNEQFF; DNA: TGCAGTGCAGGAAGGCCGGGGGGCAATGAGCAGTTCTTC
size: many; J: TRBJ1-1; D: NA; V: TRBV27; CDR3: CASSPTRGTEAFF; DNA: TGTGCCAGTTCGCCGACCCGGGGCACTGAAGCTTTCTTT
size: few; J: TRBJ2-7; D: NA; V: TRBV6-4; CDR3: CANGQRRNYEQYF; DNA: TGTGCTAACGGACAGAGAAGAAACTACGAGCAGTACTTC